A single sample gave rise to the 15 T cell receptor beta chains below, sequenced in a study of blood T cell repertoires in COVID-19. Generated by immunoSEQ multiplex PCR, the TCRdb table keeps only in-frame clones and is missing some. The data contain 65,000 to 80,000 clones, 90% to 95% of them seen just once; the ten biggest clones take up roughly 6%. The sequenced sample consisted of peripheral blood. These receptors were obtained from a human donor in a cohort sampled during active COVID-19.

V and J are TRBV6-5 and TRBJ2-1; 9 nucleotides match TRBD1. Germline CDR1 reads MNHEY; CDR2 reads SVGAGI. V gave up 3 bases and J gave up 9 bases; unmatched junction bases: 9. This CDR3 comprises 15 residues. The CDR3 spells CASSYAGTGSGEQFF. The CDR3 bases are TGTGCCAGCAGTTATGCCGGGACAGGGTCCGGTGAGCAGTTCTTC.

This chain uses TRBV3-1 (or the pseudogene TRBV3-2) with TRBJ2-1; maybe TRBD1 (5 bases). V shed 5 bases and J shed 0 bases, with 14 bases lying between them. The CDR3 is 16 amino acids. Germline lookup yields CDR1 LGHDT and CDR2 YNNKEL (reference sequence). CDR3 DNA: TGTGCCAGCAGCTTTCGACAGAGGAGCTCCTACAATGAGCAGTTCTTC. Translated, it gives CASSFRQRSSYNEQFF.

V usage is TRBV19 and J usage is TRBJ2-7; D perhaps matches TRBD1 (6 bases). Trimming shortened V by 6 bases and J by 7 bases, and 19 bases separated the two germline ends. The CDR3 runs 14 residues. Germline CDR1 LNHDA, CDR2 SQIVND (reference sequence). For the CDR3, the DNA is TGTGCCAGTAGCCCGACAGGTCCGACGACAGAGCAGTACTTC. This encodes CASSPTGPTTEQYF.

Points on this clone: Other DNA sequences from this sample encode an identical CDR3 as well. The chain combines TRBV24-1 with TRBJ2-2; possibly TRBD2 for D (7 bases). Trimming took off 5 bases at V and 0 bases at J, with 12 bases between the two ends. The CDR3 is 16 residues long. Per the germline V gene, CDR1 is KGHDR and CDR2 is SFDVKD. The CDR3, as DNA: TGTGCCACCAGTGCCTCGGGGGGCCCGAACACCGGGGAGCTGTTTTTT. Amino acids: CATSASGGPNTGELFF.

This clone came up a few times. The rearrangement links TRBV9 to TRBJ1-2; TRBD1 matches at 7 bases. CDR3 length: 14 residues. The V and J ends lost 0 bases and 8 bases, in that order; junction bases with no gene match: 7. From germline, CDR1 is SGDLS and CDR2 YYNGEE. CDR3 sequence: CASSVVDRAEGYTF. The CDR3, as DNA: TGTGCCAGCAGCGTAGTCGACAGGGCGGAGGGCTACACCTTC. Full variable domain (remainder filled in from reference TRBV9 and TRBJ1-2): DSGVTQTPKHLITATGQRVTLRCSPRSGDLSVYWYQQSLDQGLQFLIQYYNGEERAKGNILERFSAQQFPDLHSELNLSSLELGDSALYFCASSVVDRAEGYTFGSGTRLTVV.

This chain joins TRBV3-1 (or the pseudogene TRBV3-2) and TRBJ1-1, with D possibly being TRBD1 (5 bases). Looked up from germline, CDR1 is LGHDT and CDR2 is YNNKEL (reference sequence). V was cut by 0 bases and J by 5 bases, with 13 bases left in between. CDR3 size: 15 residues. This CDR3 reads CASSQDGGDGTEAFF. The CDR3 nucleotides read TGTGCCAGCAGCCAAGATGGGGGGGACGGAACTGAAGCTTTCTTT.

The rearrangement joins TRBV7-2 to TRBJ2-1; 13 nucleotides match TRBD2. The V gene end was trimmed by 6 bases and the J gene end by 7 bases; junction bases not matched to a gene: 9. This CDR3 is built from 16 residues. Germline V gene lookup returns CDR1 SGHTA and CDR2 FQGNSA. CDR3 bases: TGTGCCAGCAGTCGTCAACTAGCGGGGGGGCGTAATGAGCAGTTCTTC. Translation: CASSRQLAGGRNEQFF.

The rearrangement links TRBV9 to TRBJ1-1; the D gene is possibly TRBD1 (6 bases). Germline V lookup: CDR1 SGDLS, CDR2 YYNGEE. This CDR3 has 15 amino acids. V dropped 3 bases and J dropped 4 bases, with 16 bases sitting between them. The CDR3 is CASSGSQGMSTEAFF. The DNA of the CDR3 is TGTGCCAGCAGCGGATCACAGGGAATGAGCACTGAAGCTTTCTTT.

This clone was observed a single time. The same CDR3 also results from other DNA sequences found in this sample. The chain uses TRBV6-5 and TRBJ2-1, with D possibly TRBD2 on 6 matching bases. CDR1 and CDR2 (germline): MNHEY, SVGAGI. The CDR3 sequence is 15 residues long. The germline V and J ends were trimmed by 2 bases and 0 bases, with 8 bases remaining between them. This CDR3 reads CASSYGGTSYNEQFF. In DNA form, the CDR3 reads TGTGCCAGCAGTTACGGGGGGACCTCCTACAATGAGCAGTTCTTC.

The rearrangement links TRBV18 to TRBJ1-2; 9 bases agree with TRBD1. This CDR3 comprises 13 residues. CDR1 is KGHSH and CDR2 is LQKENI in the germline V gene. Trimming removed 2 bases from V and 8 bases from J; junction bases left unmatched: 3. CDR3 sequence: CASSPGTGFGYTF. Here the CDR3 DNA reads TGTGCCAGCTCACCAGGGACAGGGTTCGGCTACACCTTC.

The chain combines TRBV29-1 with TRBJ1-5; D is possibly TRBD1 (6 bases). The V end was cut by 3 bases, the J end by 3 bases, with 12 bases between. The CDR3 runs 14 residues. CDR1 SQVTM and CDR2 ANQGSEA come from the germline V gene. CDR3 amino acids: CSVEVQGNNQPQHF. CDR3 nucleotides: TGCAGCGTTGAGGTGCAGGGGAACAATCAGCCCCAGCATTTT. The full variable domain, rest sourced from reference TRBV29-1 and TRBJ1-5, is SAVISQKPSRDICQRGTSLTIQCQVDSQVTMMFWYRQQPGQSLTLIATANQGSEATYESGFVIDKFPISRPNLTFSTLTVSNMSPEDSSIYLCSVEVQGNNQPQHFGDGTRLSIL.

The genes are TRBV27 and TRBJ2-1; TRBD2 matches at 9 bases. Looked up from germline, CDR1 is MNHEY and CDR2 is SMNVEV (reference sequence). The CDR3 runs 13 residues. V dropped 7 bases and J dropped 5; count of bases not matched to a gene: 3. The CDR3 loop reads CASTERGDNEQFF. CDR3 nucleotides: TGTGCCAGCACGGAGCGGGGGGACAATGAGCAGTTCTTC.

The genes are TRBV6-5 and TRBJ1-2, with TRBD1 matching over 10 bases. Germline CDR1 MNHEY, CDR2 SVGAGI. This CDR3 has 16 amino acids. Trimming removed 4 bases from V and 2 bases from J; junction bases left unmatched: 7. The CDR3 DNA is TGTGCCAGCAGTTCCACCGGGACAGGGGCCAACTATGGCTACACCTTC. Its protein is CASSSTGTGANYGYTF.

This clone was seen only once. V is TRBV27 and J is TRBJ2-7, with TRBD2 matching 9 bases. V gave up 4 bases and J gave up 4 bases; unmatched junction bases: 20. This CDR3 is 19 amino acids long. From germline, CDR1 is MNHEY and CDR2 SMNVEV (reference sequence). The CDR3 DNA sequence: TGTGCCAGCAGTTCAAAACACGATTTCCTAGCGGGGCTTCTTTACGAGCAGTACTTC. Residues: CASSSKHDFLAGLLYEQYF.

The V gene is TRBV3-1 (or the pseudogene TRBV3-2), the J gene TRBJ2-5; D remains unclear. CDR1 is LGHDT, CDR2 YNNKEL, per germline (reference sequence). V gave up 0 bases and J gave up 6 bases, with 11 bases separating them. This CDR3 has 14 residues. The CDR3 sequence is CASSQEGLSKTQYF. The DNA for the CDR3 is TGTGCCAGCAGCCAAGAGGGCCTCTCGAAGACCCAGTACTTC.